The 2 T cell receptor beta chains in this list originate from one sample, sequenced in a study of blood T cells in healthy people across ages. The authors ran a second PCR of about 6 to 11 cycles using a sample-barcoded 5' primer and a J-beta primer mix. Via MiXCR, TCRdb re-called the 5' RACE reads, giving one row per CDR3 protein. The sample shows 750,000 or so distinct CDR3 sequences, roughly 25% of them seen only once. The same data also went into a second study, on T cells of mothers and their children.

The specimen was blood. Every receptor here comes from a boy aged 5-17 years in good health.

This chain links TRBV7-2 with TRBJ1-5; D uncertain. Trimming shortened V by 3 bases and J by 4 bases, and 13 bases separated the two germline ends. Looked up from germline, CDR1 is SGHTA and CDR2 is FQGNSA. The length of the CDR3 is 15 residues. The CDR3 DNA follows: TGTGCCAGCAGCTTGGGTTACGGGAATAATCAGCCCCAGCATTTT. This translates into CASSLGYGNNQPQHF.

The chain is built from TRBV7-2 and TRBJ2-5; TRBD2 agrees at 8 bases. The DNA end is more similar to TRBJ2-1, so the J call may be wrong. CDR1 and CDR2 (germline): SGHTA, FQGNSA. There are 16 residues in the CDR3. The CDR3 spells CASSLRAGLVYNEQFF. DNA of the CDR3: TGTGCCAGCAGCTTAAGGGCGGGACTAGTATACAATGAGCAGTTCTTC.